A single sample is the source of the 30 T cell receptor beta chains below, sequenced in a study of cytomegalovirus exposure and HLA in healthy donors. TCRdb's table, derived via immunoSEQ multiplex PCR, lists solely in-frame clones and lacks some. The sample consists of around 300,000 clones, roughly 90% of them appearing once. The sample was PBMCs. The receptors were sampled from a man aged 25-45 years in good health and CMV-seronegative.

As regards this clone: The junction and the germline gene differ at one end; a read error may be behind it. The chain employs TRBV5-1 and TRBJ1-2; D gene ambiguous. Germline assignment: CDR1 SGHRS and CDR2 YFSETQ. This CDR3 has 13 residues. This chain's CDR3 is CASSYSTRYGYTF. DNA for the CDR3: TGTGCCAGCAGCTATTCGACACGCTATGGCTACACCTTC.

The chain links TRBV30 to TRBJ1-2; D not certain. The CDR3 totals 13 residues. Germline CDR1 GTSNPN, CDR2 SVGIG (reference sequence). The ends were cut back, 0 bases at V and 4 bases at J, with 9 bases in the middle. CDR3 loop: CAWSVAGTYGYTF. CDR3 DNA sequence: TGTGCCTGGAGTGTAGCGGGTACCTATGGCTACACCTTC.

Here the CDR3 reads CATRNLARGGDTGELFF. The CDR3 DNA reads as TGTGCCACCAGAAATCTTGCGCGGGGGGGGGACACCGGGGAGCTGTTTTTT. The chain joins TRBV15 to TRBJ2-2; 9 bases align to TRBD2. Germline V lookup: CDR1 LNHNV, CDR2 YYDKDF (reference sequence). The CDR3 is 17 amino acids. Germline trimming cut 6 bases from V and 3 bases from J; bases unmatched to any gene: 11.

This chain links TRBV19 with TRBJ1-6; TRBD1 might be the D (6 bases). The V gene's germline CDR1 is LNHDA and CDR2 SQIVND (reference sequence). The V end was cut by 5 bases, the J end by 0 bases, with 20 bases between. This CDR3 spans 19 amino acids. As DNA, the CDR3 is TGTGCCAGTAGTTCCCGGGACACACGCCTGAGCTCCTATAATTCACCCCTCCACTTT. The encoded protein is CASSSRDTRLSSYNSPLHF.

The V gene is TRBV9, the J gene TRBJ2-4, with D tentatively TRBD1 (5 bases). The CDR3 runs 15 residues. Per germline, CDR1 SGDLS and CDR2 YYNGEE. The V end lost 0 bases, the J end lost 0 bases, and 7 bases lay between the germline ends. The CDR3, as DNA: TGTGCCAGCAGCGTAGGGCAGGGAGCCAAAAACATTCAGTACTTC. Translation gives CASSVGQGAKNIQYF.

V is TRBV4-1 and J is TRBJ1-3; no clear D. Looked up from germline, CDR1 is MGHRA and CDR2 is YSYEKL. There are 15 residues in the CDR3. Trimming pared 6 bases from V and 1 base from J, leaving 13 bases between. This CDR3 reads CASRYELRSGNTIYF. Here the CDR3 DNA reads TGCGCCAGCAGGTATGAACTAAGGTCTGGAAACACCATATATTTT.

This clone was recorded only once. The CDR3 nucleotides read TGTGCCTGGAATCCGGGACAGGGGGCTCATGGCTACACCTTC. Its protein is CAWNPGQGAHGYTF. The chain has TRBV30 and TRBJ1-2, with TRBD1 matching over 12 bases. With 4 bases clipped from V and 6 bases from J, the junction kept 6 bases outside the gene matches. CDR1 is GTSNPN, CDR2 SVGIG, per germline (reference sequence). This CDR3 is 14 amino acids long.

The CDR3 protein is CATSRNHATGEEKLFF. The CDR3 DNA reads TGTGCCACCAGCAGGAATCATGCTACAGGGGAAGAAAAACTGTTTTTT. This chain joins TRBV15 and TRBJ1-4; 7 nucleotides agree with TRBD1. The CDR3 loop spans 16 amino acids. Unmatched junction bases numbered 12, after V lost 3 bases and J lost 8 bases. Germline CDR1 LNHNV, CDR2 YYDKDF (reference sequence).

This chain connects TRBV25-1 to TRBJ2-1; D possibly corresponds to TRBD1 (5 bases). V lost 7 bases and J lost 5, with 12 bases in between. This CDR3 is 13 amino acids long. The germline CDR1 and CDR2 sequences are MGHDK and SYGVNS. CDR3 coding DNA: TGTGCCAGCACCAAGGGGCAACACAATGAGCAGTTCTTC. It translates to CASTKGQHNEQFF.

The genes are TRBV18 and TRBJ1-2; possibly TRBD1 for D (5 bases). The ends were cut back, 6 bases at V and 0 bases at J, with 14 bases in the middle. Germline CDR1 KGHSH, CDR2 LQKENI. CDR3 size: 15 residues. The DNA for the CDR3 is TGTGCCAGCTCCACATGGGGGGGAGCTAACTATGGCTACACCTTC. This sequence encodes CASSTWGGANYGYTF.

The V call is TRBV5-8, the J call TRBJ1-2; D call uncertain. The CDR3 has 15 residues. Trimming removed 0 bases from V and 0 bases from J, with 9 bases in between. Germline loops: CDR1 SGHTS, CDR2 YDEGEE. CDR3 in amino acids: CASSLALTSNYGYTF. As DNA, the CDR3 is TGTGCCAGCAGCTTGGCACTGACTTCTAACTATGGCTACACCTTC.

This clone was observed a handful of times. The V and J genes are TRBV7-9 and TRBJ2-7, with TRBD1 identical over 12 bases. The CDR3 length is 16 residues. Looked up from germline, CDR1 is SEHNR and CDR2 is FQNEAQ (reference sequence). Trimming took 1 base from V and 4 from J; bases not matched to a gene: 5. The CDR3 sequence: CASSLGGGQGAYEQYF. CDR3 coding DNA: TGTGCCAGCAGCTTAGGAGGGGGACAGGGGGCGTACGAGCAGTACTTC.

The genes are TRBV14 and TRBJ2-2; D might be TRBD2 (7 bases). V lost 5 bases, J lost 5 bases, and 15 bases lay in between. From germline, CDR1 is SGHDN and CDR2 FVKESK. CDR3 length equals 15 residues. The CDR3 protein is CASSAGDRRTGELFF. Here the CDR3 DNA reads TGTGCCAGCAGCGCGGGAGACAGGCGGACCGGGGAGCTGTTTTTT. The full variable domain, with the rest looked up from reference TRBV14 and TRBJ2-2, is EAGVTQFPSHSVIEKGQTVTLRCDPISGHDNLYWYRRVMGKEIKFLLHFVKESKQDESGMPNNRFLAERTGGTYSTLKVQPAELEDSGVYFCASSAGDRRTGELFFGEGSRLTVL.

This chain links TRBV4-1 with TRBJ1-5; D is possibly TRBD1 (6 bases). V was clipped by 0 bases and J by 6 bases, with 9 bases between them. CDR1 is MGHRA and CDR2 is YSYEKL in the germline V gene. This CDR3 contains 14 residues. Here the CDR3 DNA reads TGCGCCAGCAGCCAAGACCAGGGGAGTCAGCCCCAGCATTTT. As protein: CASSQDQGSQPQHF.

The CDR3 coding sequence is TGTGCCAGCAGCATAGGGGACAGGGGCAATGAGCAGTTCTTC. The encoded protein is CASSIGDRGNEQFF. The chain recombines TRBV5-4 with TRBJ2-1, with 10 bases identical to TRBD1. CDR1 and CDR2 from the germline V gene are SGHNT and YYREEE (reference sequence). V shed 4 bases, J shed 6 bases, and the junction held 4 bases outside the gene matches. The CDR3 is made up of 14 amino acids.

V is TRBV5-6 and J is TRBJ1-1; TRBD1 might be the D (6 bases). The CDR3 totals 14 residues. The germline CDR1 and CDR2 sequences are SGHDT and YYEEEE. V lost 1 base to trimming and J lost 2 bases, with 9 bases between them. The CDR3, as DNA: TGTGCCAGCAGCTTGCAGGGGACCAACACTGAAGCTTTCTTT. This sequence encodes CASSLQGTNTEAFF.

The J gene is TRBJ1-2, the V gene TRBV6-5; no firm D call. V was shortened by 7 bases and J by 7 bases, with 16 bases between the two germline ends. This CDR3 comprises 13 residues. Germline assignment: CDR1 MNHEY and CDR2 SVGAGI. The CDR3 bases are TGTGCCAGCATGGGCACTCTGTTTACTGGCTACACCTTC. This gives the protein CASMGTLFTGYTF.

V usage is TRBV19 and J usage is TRBJ2-1, with D uncertain. The germline V gene encodes CDR1 LNHDA and CDR2 SQIVND (reference sequence). Trimming removed 1 base from V and 5 bases from J, with 6 bases in between. This CDR3 has 13 amino acids. CDR3 amino acids: CASSIGLNNEQFF. Written as DNA, the CDR3 is TGTGCCAGTAGTATAGGGCTGAACAATGAGCAGTTCTTC.

This chain joins TRBV6-1 and TRBJ2-7; no reliable D call. The V end lost 5 bases, the J end lost 3 bases, and 5 bases lay between the germline ends. CDR1 and CDR2 from the germline V gene are MNHNS and SASEGT. The length of the CDR3 is 11 residues. DNA for the CDR3: TGTGCCAGCAGTATGCGCTACGAGCAGTACTTC. Translation: CASSMRYEQYF.

This chain uses TRBV27 with TRBJ1-6; D might be TRBD1 (6 bases). The CDR3 has 15 residues. Trimming took 6 bases from V and 3 from J, leaving 12 bases between them. Germline V gene sequence: CDR1 MNHEY, CDR2 SMNVEV (reference sequence). This CDR3 reads CASRITGLYNSPLHF. DNA of the CDR3: TGTGCCAGCAGGATTACAGGGCTCTATAATTCACCCCTCCACTTT.

The CDR3 here is CASKFSTSGGETYNEQFF. The DNA for the CDR3 is TGCGCCAGCAAATTCTCCACTAGCGGGGGAGAAACCTACAATGAGCAGTTCTTC. The chain links TRBV4-3 to TRBJ2-1; 11 nucleotides align to TRBD2. Germline assignment: CDR1 LGHNA and CDR2 YSLEER. The CDR3 extends over 18 amino acids. The ends lost 7 bases at V and 2 bases at J; junction bases unmatched: 13.

CDR3 sequence: CATSRSSGGGETQYF. CDR3 sequence (DNA): TGTGCCACCAGCCGCTCCAGCGGGGGGGGAGAGACCCAGTACTTC. The rearrangement uses TRBV15 and TRBJ2-5; 10 bases map to TRBD2. CDR1 and CDR2 from the germline V gene are LNHNV and YYDKDF (reference sequence). Losses at the gene ends were 5 bases for V and 4 bases for J; bases not matched to a gene: 7. The CDR3 contains 15 residues.

The V call is TRBV2, the J call TRBJ2-7; the D gene is possibly TRBD1 (6 bases). Germline CDR1 and CDR2: SNHLY and FYNNEI. V was cut by 5 bases and J by 7 bases, with 9 bases left in between. The CDR3 sequence is 11 residues long. CDR3 sequence: CASSRGKEQYF. CDR3 coding DNA: TGTGCCAGCAGTAGGGGGAAGGAGCAGTACTTC.

The genes are TRBV5-6 and TRBJ1-2, with D possibly being TRBD1 (5 bases). Per the germline V gene, CDR1 is SGHDT and CDR2 is YYEEEE. Trimming shortened V by 0 bases and J by 4 bases, and 13 bases separated the two germline ends. This CDR3 is built from 15 residues. CDR3 sequence: CASSLGGHPFYGYTF. CDR3 DNA: TGTGCCAGCAGCTTGGGGGGCCACCCATTCTATGGCTACACCTTC.

The V call is TRBV7-9, the J call TRBJ2-5; 11 positions agree with TRBD2. This CDR3 is built from 15 residues. J was trimmed by 5 bases and V by 5 bases; bases with no gene match: 7. The germline V gene has CDR1 SEHNR and CDR2 FQNEAQ (reference sequence). The CDR3 DNA follows: TGTGCCAGCAGCCGCCTAGCGGGGGGTAGGGAGACCCAGTACTTC. Amino acids: CASSRLAGGRETQYF. Looking up the rest from reference TRBV7-9 and TRBJ2-5 gives the full variable domain: DTGVSQNPRHKITKRGQNVTFRCDPISEHNRLYWYRQTLGQGPEFLTYFQNEAQLEKSRLLSDRFSAERPKGSFSTLEIQRTEQGDSAMYLCASSRLAGGRETQYFGPGTRLLVL.

The gene calls are TRBV11-2 and TRBJ2-5; 9 bases line up with TRBD1. Germline CDR1 reads SGHAT; CDR2 reads FQNNGV. J gave up 4 bases and V 5 bases, and 8 bases lay outside the gene matches. This CDR3 comprises 15 residues. For the CDR3, the DNA is TGTGCCAGCAGCCCCGCCGGGACAGGGAGAGAGACCCAGTACTTC. It encodes CASSPAGTGRETQYF.

This chain links TRBV4-3 with TRBJ2-1, with D unresolved. Trimming stripped 0 bases from V and 1 base from J, with 7 bases between. There are 15 residues in the CDR3. Germline V gene sequence: CDR1 LGHNA, CDR2 YSLEER. This chain's CDR3 is CASSQELQSYNEQFF. The CDR3 nucleotides are TGCGCCAGCAGCCAAGAATTGCAGTCCTACAATGAGCAGTTCTTC.

J is TRBJ1-6 and V is TRBV9, with D perhaps matching TRBD1 (6 bases). V lost 0 bases to trimming and J lost 8 bases, with 15 bases between them. Germline CDR1 is SGDLS and CDR2 is YYNGEE. CDR3 length: 16 residues. The CDR3 DNA reads as TGTGCCAGCAGCGTAGCGTTTCAGGGGAGCGATTCACCCCTCCACTTT. This codes for CASSVAFQGSDSPLHF.

The chain carries TRBV18 and TRBJ1-6; D not resolved. Trimming took off 5 bases at V and 6 bases at J, with 11 bases between the two ends. The CDR3 is 14 amino acids. Germline CDR1 and CDR2: KGHSH and LQKENI. The DNA of the CDR3 is TGTGCCAGCTCAGAGGGATTTGTTAATTCACCCCTCCACTTT. Translating it yields CASSEGFVNSPLHF. The whole variable domain, remainder taken from reference TRBV18 and TRBJ1-6, is NAGVMQNPRHLVRRRGQEARLRCSPMKGHSHVYWYRQLPEEGLKFMVYLQKENIIDESGMPKERFSAEFPKEGPSILRIQQVVRGDSAAYFCASSEGFVNSPLHFGNGTRLTVT.

J is TRBJ1-1 and V is TRBV29-1; D ambiguous. The germline V and J ends were trimmed by 4 bases and 9 bases, with 15 bases remaining between them. The germline V gene encodes CDR1 SQVTM and CDR2 ANQGSEA. The CDR3 is 12 residues long. In DNA form, the CDR3 reads TGCAGCGTTGGCGCAGGCAAGGTACAAGCTTTCTTT. Its translation is CSVGAGKVQAFF.